These 2 T cell receptor beta chains came from one sample sequenced in a study of molecular identifiers for immune sequencing clone quantification (dated by TCRdb to about 2018). The library was obtained by PCR. The instrument given in TCRdb is NextSeq 500. TCRdb reworked the public reads: Q25 trimming with fastp, MiXCR clone assembly, productive beta chains retained. Each CDR3 protein gets just one entry, which takes the most common genes and DNA from the rows behind it. Recorded for this sample are some 320,000 distinct CDR3 sequences; roughly 24% of them occurred a single time. The top ten hold roughly 0.7% of the sample. The source material was naive CD8+ T cells from blood, with Jurkat cell RNA spiked in. Explained via the paper, the cell subset or site label denotes: FACS-sorted CD8+CD4-CCR7+CD45RA+ naive T cells. The receptors here all came from a human donor in good health. Some libraries in this study had Jurkat cell RNA spiked in.

This clonotype appeared many times. The chain couples TRBV6-2 or TRBV6-3 to TRBJ1-1; D is possibly TRBD1 (6 bases). V shed 2 bases and J shed 5 bases, with 12 bases lying between them. This CDR3 has 14 amino acids. Per the germline V gene, CDR1 is MNHEY and CDR2 is SVGEGT. CDR3 amino acids: CASSYTGRRTEAFF. For the CDR3, the DNA is TGTGCCAGCAGTTACACAGGGCGGCGGACTGAAGCTTTCTTT.

This clonotype was counted ten times or more. The chain couples TRBV4-3 to TRBJ2-7; no firm D call. The CDR3 consists of 16 residues. CDR1 is LGHNA and CDR2 is YSLEER in the germline V gene. Trimming took off 1 base at V and 0 bases at J, with 13 bases between the two ends. CDR3 sequence: CASSQGTGWLSYEQYF. The CDR3 DNA reads as TGCGCCAGCAGCCAAGGCACCGGGTGGCTCTCCTACGAGCAGTACTTC.